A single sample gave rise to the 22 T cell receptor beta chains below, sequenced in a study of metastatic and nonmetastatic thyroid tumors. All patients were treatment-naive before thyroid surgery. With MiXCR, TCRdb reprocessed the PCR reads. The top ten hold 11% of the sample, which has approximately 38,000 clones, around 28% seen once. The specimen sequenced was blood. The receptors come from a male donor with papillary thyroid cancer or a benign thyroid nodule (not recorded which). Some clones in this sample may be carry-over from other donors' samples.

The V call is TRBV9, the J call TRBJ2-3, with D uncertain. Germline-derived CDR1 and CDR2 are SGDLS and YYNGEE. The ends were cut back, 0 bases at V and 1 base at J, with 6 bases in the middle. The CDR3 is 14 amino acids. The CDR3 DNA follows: TGTGCCAGCAGCGTAGGGGTGGGCACAGATACGCAGTATTTT. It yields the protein CASSVGVGTDTQYF.

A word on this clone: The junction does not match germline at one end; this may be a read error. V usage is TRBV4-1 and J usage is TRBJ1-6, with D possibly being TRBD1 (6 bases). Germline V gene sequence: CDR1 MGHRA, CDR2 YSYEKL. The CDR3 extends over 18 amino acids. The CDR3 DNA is TGCGCCAGCAGCCAAGATTATCAGGATACAGGGAGTTATTCGCCCCTCCACTTT. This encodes CASSQDYQDTGSYSPLHF.

The CDR3 reads CSARPPTGRSNTEAFF. The DNA of the CDR3 is TGCAGTGCTAGGCCCCCGACAGGTAGATCGAACACTGAAGCTTTCTTT. The chain has TRBV20-1 and TRBJ1-1, with a tentative D call TRBD1 (6 bases). V was pared by 3 bases and J by 1 base, with 18 bases between. The CDR3 length is 16 residues. Germline V gene data show CDR1 as DFQATT and CDR2 as SNEGSKA (reference sequence).

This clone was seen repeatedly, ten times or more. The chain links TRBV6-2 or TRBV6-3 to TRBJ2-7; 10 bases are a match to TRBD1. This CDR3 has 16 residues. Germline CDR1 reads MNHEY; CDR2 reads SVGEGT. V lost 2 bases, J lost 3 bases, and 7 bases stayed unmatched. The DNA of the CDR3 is TGTGCCAGCAGTTACGCGGTCCGGACAGGGGGCTACGAGCAGTACTTC. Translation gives CASSYAVRTGGYEQYF.

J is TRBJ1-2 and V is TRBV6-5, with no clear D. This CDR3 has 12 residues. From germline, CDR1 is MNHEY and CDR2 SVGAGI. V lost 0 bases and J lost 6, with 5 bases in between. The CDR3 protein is CASSYSGDGYTF. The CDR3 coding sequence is TGTGCCAGCAGTTACTCGGGAGATGGCTACACCTTC.

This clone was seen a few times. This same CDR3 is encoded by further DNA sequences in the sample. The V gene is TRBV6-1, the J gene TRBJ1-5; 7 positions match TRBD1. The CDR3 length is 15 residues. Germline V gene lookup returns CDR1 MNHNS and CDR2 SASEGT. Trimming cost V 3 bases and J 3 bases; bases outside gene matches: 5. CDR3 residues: CASSDGQENNQPQHF. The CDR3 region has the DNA TGTGCCAGCAGTGATGGACAGGAGAACAATCAGCCCCAGCATTTT.

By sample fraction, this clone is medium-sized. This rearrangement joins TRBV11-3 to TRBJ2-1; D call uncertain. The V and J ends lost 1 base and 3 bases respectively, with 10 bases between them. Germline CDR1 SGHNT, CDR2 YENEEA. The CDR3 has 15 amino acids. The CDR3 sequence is CASSLGLAYYNEQFF. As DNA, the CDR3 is TGTGCCAGCAGCTTAGGTTTAGCCTACTACAATGAGCAGTTCTTC.

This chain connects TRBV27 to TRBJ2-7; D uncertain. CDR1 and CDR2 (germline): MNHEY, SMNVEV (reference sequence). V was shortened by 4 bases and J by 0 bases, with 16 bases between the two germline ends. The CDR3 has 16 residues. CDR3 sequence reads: CASSYVPTKSSYEQYF. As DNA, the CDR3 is TGTGCCAGCAGTTATGTGCCGACAAAGAGCTCCTACGAGCAGTACTTC.

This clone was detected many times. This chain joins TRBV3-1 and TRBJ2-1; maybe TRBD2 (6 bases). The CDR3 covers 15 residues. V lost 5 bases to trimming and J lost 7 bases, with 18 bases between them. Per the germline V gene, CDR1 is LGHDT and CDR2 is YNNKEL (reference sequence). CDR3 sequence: CASSKARTTQNEQFF. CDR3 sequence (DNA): TGTGCCAGCAGCAAAGCCCGGACTACCCAAAATGAGCAGTTCTTC.

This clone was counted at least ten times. CDR3 nucleotides: TGTGCCACCAGCAAGTCGACCGGGGCGGGAGGCTACACCTTC. Its protein is CATSKSTGAGGYTF. The rearrangement joins TRBV15 to TRBJ1-2; D may be TRBD1 (5 bases). Germline CDR1 LNHNV, CDR2 YYDKDF (reference sequence). Trimming shortened V by 4 bases and J by 8 bases, and 17 bases separated the two germline ends. CDR3 length equals 14 residues.

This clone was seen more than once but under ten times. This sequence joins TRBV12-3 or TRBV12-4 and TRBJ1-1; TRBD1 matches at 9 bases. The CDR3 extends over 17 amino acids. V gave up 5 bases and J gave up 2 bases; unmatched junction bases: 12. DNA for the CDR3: TGTGCCAGCAGTCTAGGACAGGGGCGAGTCACAAACACTGAAGCTTTCTTT. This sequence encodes CASSLGQGRVTNTEAFF.

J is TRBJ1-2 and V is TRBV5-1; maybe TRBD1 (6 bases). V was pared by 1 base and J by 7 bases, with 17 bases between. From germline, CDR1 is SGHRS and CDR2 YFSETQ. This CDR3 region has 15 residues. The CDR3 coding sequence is TGCGCCAGCAGCTTGAAATTACAGGGTTTAGGTGGCTACACCTTC. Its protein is CASSLKLQGLGGYTF.

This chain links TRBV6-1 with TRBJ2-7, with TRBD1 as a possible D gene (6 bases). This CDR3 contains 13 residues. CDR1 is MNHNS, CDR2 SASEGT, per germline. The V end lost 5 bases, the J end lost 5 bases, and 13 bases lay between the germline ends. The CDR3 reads CASSSRDTDEQYF. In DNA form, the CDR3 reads TGTGCCAGCAGTTCCCGGGACACGGACGAGCAGTACTTC.

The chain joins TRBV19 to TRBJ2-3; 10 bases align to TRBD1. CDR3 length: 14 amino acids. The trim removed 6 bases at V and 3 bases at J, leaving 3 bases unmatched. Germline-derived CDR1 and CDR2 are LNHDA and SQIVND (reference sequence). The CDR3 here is CASRKGQGTDTQYF. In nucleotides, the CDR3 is TGTGCCAGTAGAAAGGGACAGGGGACAGATACGCAGTATTTT. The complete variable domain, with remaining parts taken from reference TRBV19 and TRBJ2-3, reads DGGITQSPKYLFRKEGQNVTLSCEQNLNHDAMYWYRQDPGQGLRLIYYSQIVNDFQKGDIAEGYSVSREKKESFPLTVTSAQKNPTAFYLCASRKGQGTDTQYFGPGTRLTVL.

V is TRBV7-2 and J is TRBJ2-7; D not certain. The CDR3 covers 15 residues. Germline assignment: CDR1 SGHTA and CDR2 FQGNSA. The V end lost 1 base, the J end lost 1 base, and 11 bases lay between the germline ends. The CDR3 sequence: CASSLGSGASYEQYF. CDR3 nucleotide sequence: TGTGCCAGCAGCTTAGGGTCGGGTGCGTCCTACGAGCAGTACTTC. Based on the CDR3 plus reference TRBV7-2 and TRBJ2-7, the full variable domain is GAGVSQSPSNKVTEKGKDVELRCDPISGHTALYWYRQSLGQGLEFLIYFQGNSAPDKSGLPSDRFSAERTGGSVSTLTIQRTQQEDSAVYLCASSLGSGASYEQYFGPGTRLTVT.

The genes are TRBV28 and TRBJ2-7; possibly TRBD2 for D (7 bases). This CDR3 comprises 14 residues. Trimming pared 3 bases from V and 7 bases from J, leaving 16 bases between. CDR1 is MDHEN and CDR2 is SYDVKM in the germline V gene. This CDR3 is CASSLGSRGGEQYF. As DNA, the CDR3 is TGTGCCAGCAGTTTGGGATCGAGGGGGGGAGAGCAGTACTTC.

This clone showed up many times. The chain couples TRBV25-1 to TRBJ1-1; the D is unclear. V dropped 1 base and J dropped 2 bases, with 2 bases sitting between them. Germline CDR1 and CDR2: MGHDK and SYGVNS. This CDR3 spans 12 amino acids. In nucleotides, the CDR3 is TGTGCCAGCAGTGAATTCAACACTGAAGCTTTCTTT. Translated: CASSEFNTEAFF.

The CDR3 here is CSARDRLFTGGDNEQFF. CDR3 DNA sequence: TGCAGTGCTAGAGATCGGCTATTCACAGGGGGGGATAATGAGCAGTTCTTC. The V gene is TRBV20-1, the J gene TRBJ2-1, with a weak D call TRBD1 (8 bases). The length of the CDR3 is 17 residues. The germline V and J ends were trimmed by 0 bases and 7 bases, with 22 bases remaining between them. Germline V gene sequence: CDR1 DFQATT, CDR2 SNEGSKA (reference sequence).

The CDR3 here is CASSPTVAVSSYEQYF. The CDR3 DNA reads as TGTGCCAGCAGCCCAACCGTAGCGGTCAGCTCCTACGAGCAGTACTTC. The gene calls are TRBV11-3 and TRBJ2-7; possibly TRBD2 for D (6 bases). The CDR3 totals 16 residues. V lost 5 bases to trimming and J lost 0 bases, with 17 bases between them. Germline V gives CDR1 SGHNT, CDR2 YENEEA.

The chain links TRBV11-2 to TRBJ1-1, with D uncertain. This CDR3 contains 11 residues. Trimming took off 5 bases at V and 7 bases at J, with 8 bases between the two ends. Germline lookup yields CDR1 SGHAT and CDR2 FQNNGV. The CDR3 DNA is TGTGCCAGCAGCCCCCAGATTGAAGCTTTCTTT. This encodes CASSPQIEAFF.

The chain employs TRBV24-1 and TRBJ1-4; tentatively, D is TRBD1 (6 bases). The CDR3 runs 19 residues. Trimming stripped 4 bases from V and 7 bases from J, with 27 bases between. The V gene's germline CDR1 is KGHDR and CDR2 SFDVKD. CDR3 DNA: TGTGCCACCAGTGAAGGTTCTTTACTGGGAATCTCCAGGGGTGAAAAACTGTTTTTT. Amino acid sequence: CATSEGSLLGISRGEKLFF.

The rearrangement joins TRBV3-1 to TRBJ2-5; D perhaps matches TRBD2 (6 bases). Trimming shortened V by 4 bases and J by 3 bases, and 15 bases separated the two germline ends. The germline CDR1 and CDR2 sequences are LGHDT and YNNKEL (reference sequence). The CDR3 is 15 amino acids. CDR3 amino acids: CASSPAGIREETQYF. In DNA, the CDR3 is TGTGCCAGCAGCCCGGCGGGAATTCGGGAAGAGACCCAGTACTTC.